This entry features one T cell receptor beta chain sequence. This record belongs to a study of blood T cell repertoires in COVID-19. Study summary: Italy, Spain and the United States were the sources of the convalescent and acute COVID-19 samples. PBMCs, B-cell-depleted T cells, or T cells were the source of the cDNA or gDNA that made up the material.

Profiling relied on immunoSEQ multiplex PCR, and the TCRdb table lists in-frame clones only, not all of them. The repertoire has over 85,000 clones, over 85% of them found once; the top ten carry 3.5% to 5%. The V gene lost 2 bases and the J gene lost 6 bases, with 8 bases spanning the gap. The germline CDR1 and CDR2 sequences are SGHVS and FNYEAQ. The CDR3 runs 12 residues. This TCR was recovered from a human donor with COVID-19, enrolled during active disease. The donor label of this sample is uncertain. V usage is TRBV7-6 and J usage is TRBJ2-7; possibly TRBD2 for D (6 bases). Input material: peripheral blood. CDR3 region: CASSLREREQYF. CDR3 DNA sequence: TGTGCCAGCAGCTTACGGGAGCGCGAGCAGTACTTC.